This T cell receptor beta chain was obtained from a study of blood T cell repertoires in COVID-19. Some clones are missing from TCRdb's copy, which holds only in-frame ones; the method was immunoSEQ multiplex PCR. The sample holds a few hundred thousand clones, around 84% seen once. Trimming took 4 bases from V and 3 from J, leaving 9 bases between them. CDR1 is SQVTM, CDR2 ANQGSEA, per germline. The CDR3 totals 12 residues. The clonotype originates from a human donor with acute or convalescent COVID-19. The donor label of this sample is uncertain. V is TRBV29-1 and J is TRBJ1-1; a weak D match, TRBD1 (6 bases). Sequencing was performed on peripheral blood. CDR3 bases: TGCAGCGTTGGCAGGGGCTACACTGAAGCTTTCTTT. It translates to CSVGRGYTEAFF.